This T cell receptor (beta chain) was captured in a study of identical twins. V lost 3 bases to trimming and J lost 0 bases, with 14 bases between them. The CDR3 is made up of 17 amino acids. Using its own MiXCR run on the 5' RACE reads, TCRdb lists one record per CDR3 protein. The profile shows 690,000 or so distinct CDR3 sequences, around 8.3% of them singletons. In its sample, this clonotype was seen many times. These data were likewise used in another study, on yellow fever vaccine responses in identical twins.

The rearrangement links TRBV12-3 or TRBV12-4 to TRBJ2-2, with a tentative D call TRBD1 (5 bases). Material: PBMCs. This receptor was obtained from a woman younger than 35 in good health. CDR3 coding DNA: TGTGCCAGCAGTTTCCTTGCAGGGATCGCGAACACCGGGGAGCTGTTTTTT. Translating gives CASSFLAGIANTGELFF.